These 27 T cell receptor beta chains share one sample of origin, sequenced in a study of T cells in Graves' hyperthyroidism and ophthalmopathy. TCR beta CDR3 regions were amplified from RNA transcripts. When the TCR CDR3 underwent first-round RT-PCR, the HTBI primer set was used. TCRdb used MiXCR to reprocess the multiplex PCR reads, holding one entry per CDR3 protein. This table holds around 350,000 distinct CDR3 sequences, about 14% found once. The sample comprised blood. The receptors were gathered from a woman aged 25 to 45 with Graves' ophthalmopathy.

This clonotype was observed many times. The chain links TRBV30 to TRBJ1-2, with TRBD1 matching 7 bases. The CDR3 runs to 13 residues. The germline V gene has CDR1 GTSNPN and CDR2 SVGIG (reference sequence). V was clipped by 0 bases and J by 8 bases; unmatched bases: 6. The CDR3 sequence is CAWSVARGQGYTF. CDR3 coding DNA: TGTGCCTGGAGTGTTGCTAGGGGGCAGGGCTACACCTTC.

The rearrangement joins TRBV6-2 or TRBV6-3 to TRBJ2-3; 10 bases are shared with TRBD2. CDR1 MNHEY and CDR2 SVGEGT come from the germline V gene. The CDR3 runs 15 residues. The V segment lost 4 bases and the J segment 6 bases; nucleotides outside the gene matches: 7. CDR3 region: CASSSSGGADDTQYF. The CDR3 DNA reads as TGTGCCAGCAGTTCTAGCGGGGGCGCCGATGATACGCAGTATTTT.

A remark on this clonotype: The missing conserved phenylalanine or tryptophan at the end of this CDR3 makes a read error likely. V usage is TRBV4-1 and J usage is TRBJ1-2; perhaps TRBD1 as D (6 bases). In germline, CDR1 is MGHRA, CDR2 YSYEKL. The CDR3 extends over 13 amino acids. Trimming took 0 bases from V and 8 from J, leaving 10 bases between them. The CDR3 DNA reads as TGCGCCAGCAGCCAAGAGGGGGCCTGGGGCTACACCCTC. Protein: CASSQEGAWGYTL.

This clonotype was found many times. This chain links TRBV12-5 with TRBJ1-1; 9 bases are a match to TRBD1. The CDR3 covers 18 residues. The V and J ends lost 4 bases and 5 bases, in that order; junction bases with no gene match: 17. The germline gives CDR1 LGHNT, CDR2 FRNRAP. CDR3 sequence reads: CASGSHEKQGAWWTEAFF. CDR3 DNA sequence: TGTGCTAGTGGTTCACATGAAAAACAGGGGGCATGGTGGACTGAAGCTTTCTTT.

This clonotype was seen ten or more times. V usage is TRBV7-2 and J usage is TRBJ1-2, with a weak D call TRBD1 (6 bases). Germline CDR1 reads SGHTA; CDR2 reads FQGNSA. Trimming cost V 2 bases and J 3 bases, with 10 bases left between them. The CDR3 is made up of 14 amino acids. This CDR3 is CASSLMGADYGYTF. Written as DNA, the CDR3 is TGTGCCAGCAGCTTAATGGGGGCGGACTATGGCTACACCTTC.

This clonotype was found once. This chain uses TRBV7-3 with TRBJ2-2; possibly TRBD2 for D (5 bases). The germline CDR1 and CDR2 sequences are SGHTA and FQGTGA. The CDR3 length is 16 residues. V lost 1 base and J 1 base, leaving 10 bases between the germline ends. CDR3 DNA: TGTGCCAGCAGCTTAAAAGGTAGCGAGAACACCGGGGAGCTGTTTTTT. Encoded protein: CASSLKGSENTGELFF.

This clonotype was seen many times. The chain combines TRBV27 with TRBJ2-2; the match to TRBD2 covers 8 bases. Unmatched junction bases numbered 16, after V lost 5 bases and J lost 5 bases. Germline-derived CDR1 and CDR2 are MNHEY and SMNVEV (reference sequence). This CDR3 has 18 residues. CDR3 sequence (DNA): TGTGCCAGCAGTCCTGACCGGCCTCCGGCGGGGGGAACCGGGGAGCTGTTTTTT. Encoded protein: CASSPDRPPAGGTGELFF.

This clonotype was seen ten or more times. The rearrangement links TRBV12-5 to TRBJ1-2, with no clear D. The CDR3 is 16 amino acids. Looked up from germline, CDR1 is LGHNT and CDR2 is FRNRAP. Trimming took off 0 bases at V and 3 bases at J, with 14 bases between the two ends. The chain's CDR3 is CASGLVREARDYGYTF. The CDR3, as DNA: TGTGCTAGTGGTTTGGTACGGGAGGCCCGGGACTATGGCTACACCTTC. The full variable domain, rest sourced from reference TRBV12-5 and TRBJ1-2, is DARVTQTPRHKVTEMGQEVTMRCQPILGHNTVFWYRQTMMQGLELLAYFRNRAPLDDSGMPKDRFSAEMPDATLATLKIQPSEPRDSAVYFCASGLVREARDYGYTFGSGTRLTVV.

This clonotype came up many times. The CDR3, as DNA: TGTGCCAGCAGCTCAGGCACAGCAAATCAGCCCCAGCATTTT. This translates into CASSSGTANQPQHF. The chain is built from TRBV5-6 and TRBJ1-5; D not resolved. CDR3 length equals 14 residues. Looked up from germline, CDR1 is SGHDT and CDR2 is YYEEEE. Trimming stripped 3 bases from V and 4 bases from J, with 11 bases between.

This clonotype was recorded many times. This chain uses TRBV13 with TRBJ1-2; no definite D call. Germline CDR1 is PRHDT and CDR2 is FYEKMQ (reference sequence). Trimming cost V 5 bases and J 4 bases, with 17 bases left between them. CDR3 length: 15 residues. This CDR3 reads CASSLGTDRAYGYTF. For the CDR3, the DNA is TGTGCCAGCAGCCTCGGTACAGACCGCGCCTATGGCTACACCTTC.

This clonotype was observed many times. The rearrangement links TRBV20-1 to TRBJ1-5; a weak D match, TRBD1 (5 bases). V was pared by 7 bases and J by 5 bases, with 12 bases between. Germline CDR1 DFQATT, CDR2 SNEGSKA (reference sequence). The CDR3 contains 12 residues. The CDR3 DNA reads TGCAGTGTAAAGGCGGGGGATCAGCCCCAGCATTTT. Amino acid sequence: CSVKAGDQPQHF.

This clonotype was seen repeatedly, ten times or more. The genes are TRBV5-1 and TRBJ1-1; D is uncertain. CDR3 length equals 14 residues. Germline CDR1 and CDR2: SGHRS and YFSETQ. The V end lost 1 base, the J end lost 1 base, and 8 bases lay between the germline ends. CDR3 sequence (DNA): TGCGCCAGCAGCTTGTCATCAGCGAACACTGAAGCTTTCTTT. The encoded protein is CASSLSSANTEAFF.

The gene calls are TRBV6-1 and TRBJ2-1; D is undetermined. This CDR3 contains 13 residues. V lost 4 bases and J lost 13, with 17 bases in between. Germline V gene sequence: CDR1 MNHNS, CDR2 SASEGT. The CDR3 nucleotides are TGTGCCAGCAGTGTTGACCCAACCGGCAGTCAGTTCTTC. As protein: CASSVDPTGSQFF.

This clonotype has just a few counts. V and J are TRBV5-1 and TRBJ2-7; D call uncertain. Between the trimmed V and J ends, which lost 3 bases and 3 bases, there was a span of 10 bases. The germline gives CDR1 SGHRS, CDR2 YFSETQ. The CDR3 runs to 13 residues. CDR3 sequence: CASSSVLRYEQYF. The CDR3 DNA reads as TGCGCCAGCAGCTCGGTTCTACGCTACGAGCAGTACTTC.

This clonotype showed up many times. The V gene is TRBV6-1, the J gene TRBJ1-5; D remains ambiguous. The V end was cut by 6 bases, the J end by 5 bases, with 20 bases between. This CDR3 has 16 residues. CDR1 MNHNS and CDR2 SASEGT come from the germline V gene. CDR3 in DNA: TGTGCCAGCAGCCCACTTTTATCAGTGGCGGATCAGCCCCAGCATTTT. This gives the protein CASSPLLSVADQPQHF.

In its sample, this clonotype was seen a few times. CDR3 in amino acids: CAIRVSGSGEKLFF. CDR3 DNA: TGTGCCATCAGGGTATCGGGGTCAGGCGAAAAACTGTTTTTT. The chain joins TRBV12-3 or TRBV12-4 to TRBJ1-4, with D perhaps TRBD1 (5 bases). This CDR3 is built from 14 residues. The V and J ends lost 10 bases and 8 bases respectively, with 20 bases between them.

This clonotype was found many times. This rearrangement joins TRBV9 to TRBJ1-2, with a possible D match to TRBD1 (5 bases). Trimming cost V 0 bases and J 0 bases, with 9 bases left between them. Germline-derived CDR1 and CDR2 are SGDLS and YYNGEE. The CDR3 is made up of 15 amino acids. CDR3 sequence (DNA): TGTGCCAGCAGCGTAGATCCAGGGACTAACTATGGCTACACCTTC. Translating gives CASSVDPGTNYGYTF. Full variable domain (remainder filled in from reference TRBV9 and TRBJ1-2): DSGVTQTPKHLITATGQRVTLRCSPRSGDLSVYWYQQSLDQGLQFLIQYYNGEERAKGNILERFSAQQFPDLHSELNLSSLELGDSALYFCASSVDPGTNYGYTFGSGTRLTVV.

This clonotype was detected many times. This chain uses TRBV20-1 with TRBJ1-5; TRBD1 aligns across 7 bases. Trimming at V came to 5 bases and at J to 0 bases, leaving 7 bases not matched to a gene. Germline CDR1 is DFQATT and CDR2 is SNEGSKA (reference sequence). CDR3 size: 15 residues. CDR3 sequence (DNA): TGCAGTGCTTGGATCAGGGGGGCTAGCAATCAGCCCCAGCATTTT. Residues: CSAWIRGASNQPQHF.

CDR3 DNA: TGTGCCAGCAGCCAAGATCCTCGACAGGCGACAGATACGCAGTATTTT. This sequence encodes CASSQDPRQATDTQYF. This sequence joins TRBV14 and TRBJ2-3; tentative D call: TRBD1 (6 bases). With 0 bases removed from V and 3 bases from J, the gap between germline ends came to 13 bases. There are 16 residues in the CDR3. CDR1 is SGHDN, CDR2 FVKESK, per germline.

This clonotype was recorded at least ten times. The chain carries TRBV6-1 and TRBJ2-3; TRBD2 matches at 13 bases. There are 15 residues in the CDR3. Per germline, CDR1 MNHNS and CDR2 SASEGT. J gave up 6 bases and V 5 bases, and 5 bases lay outside the gene matches. CDR3 sequence: CASSSTSGGLDTQYF. The CDR3 bases are TGTGCCAGCAGTTCGACTAGCGGGGGGTTGGATACGCAGTATTTT.

As for this clonotype: A much larger clone differs by one base, so this may be a read error. J is TRBJ1-6 and V is TRBV28; TRBD1 is a possible D gene (5 bases). The CDR3 has 12 amino acids. Between the trimmed V and J ends, which lost 8 bases and 11 bases, there was a span of 13 bases. CDR1 is MDHEN, CDR2 SYDVKM, per germline. The CDR3 sequence: CASSGSNPPLHF. Here the CDR3 DNA reads TGTGCCAGCTCAGGGAGCAATCCACCCCTCCACTTT.

This clonotype was seen at least ten times. This rearrangement joins TRBV24-1 to TRBJ2-3; weak D call: TRBD1 (6 bases). Germline CDR1 and CDR2: KGHDR and SFDVKD. The CDR3 totals 16 residues. Trimming removed 3 bases from V and 1 base from J, with 13 bases in between. The CDR3 protein is CATSDAQGTGTDTQYF. CDR3 sequence (DNA): TGTGCCACCAGTGATGCCCAGGGGACGGGCACAGATACGCAGTATTTT.

This clonotype was seen at least ten times. The chain is built from TRBV3-1 and TRBJ1-6; D ambiguous. The CDR3 is 13 amino acids. CDR1 and CDR2 (germline): LGHDT, YNNKEL (reference sequence). V was trimmed by 0 bases and J by 9 bases, leaving 6 bases between them. The CDR3 region is CASSQEIRSPLHF. CDR3 nucleotide sequence: TGTGCCAGCAGCCAAGAGATCCGTTCACCCCTCCACTTT.

This clonotype was seen many times. The chain uses TRBV18 and TRBJ1-1, with D maybe TRBD1 (6 bases). The germline V gene has CDR1 KGHSH and CDR2 LQKENI. The CDR3 has 16 amino acids. V was cut by 2 bases and J by 7 bases, with 20 bases left in between. In DNA, the CDR3 is TGTGCCAGCTCACCAGGCGGCGGGGGCGTCTTCTTTGAAGCTTTCTTT. Translation: CASSPGGGGVFFEAFF.

The genes are TRBV10-3 and TRBJ2-2; D possibly corresponds to TRBD1 (6 bases). Germline V lookup: CDR1 ENHRY, CDR2 SYGVKD. CDR3 length equals 15 residues. V lost 3 bases and J lost 6, with 14 bases in between. CDR3 sequence: CAISDRAGVAGELFF. In DNA, the CDR3 is TGTGCCATCAGTGATCGGGCAGGGGTAGCCGGGGAGCTGTTTTTT.

This clonotype has at least ten counts. The chain carries TRBV7-2 and TRBJ1-1; D ambiguous. From germline, CDR1 is SGHTA and CDR2 FQGNSA. V dropped 5 bases and J dropped 11 bases, with 12 bases sitting between them. This CDR3 comprises 11 residues. The CDR3 protein is CASSTWPLAFF. Here the CDR3 DNA reads TGTGCCAGCAGCACCTGGCCTCTCGCTTTCTTT. Complete variable domain (other parts from reference TRBV7-2 and TRBJ1-1): GAGVSQSPSNKVTEKGKDVELRCDPISGHTALYWYRQSLGQGLEFLIYFQGNSAPDKSGLPSDRFSAERTGGSVSTLTIQRTQQEDSAVYLCASSTWPLAFFGQGTRLTVV.

This clonotype has only one observation. This clone may be a read error of a much larger clone one base away. In nucleotides, the CDR3 is TGTGCCAGCAGCCATCCAGGGACTGAGCAGTTCTTC. It specifies CASSHPGTEQFF. The chain employs TRBV5-6 and TRBJ2-1; D is perhaps TRBD1 or TRBD2 (5 bases each). The germline V gene has CDR1 SGHDT and CDR2 YYEEEE. V gave up 4 bases and J gave up 9 bases, with 11 bases separating them. The CDR3 runs 12 residues.